This paragraph covers one TCR beta chain sequence. The CDR3 consists of 16 residues. Germline CDR1 MRHNA, CDR2 SNTAGT. Between the trimmed V and J ends, which lost 0 bases and 2 bases, there was a span of 13 bases. This specimen comes from a study of early T cells in non-severe SARS-CoV-2 infection. At the level of the study: It was bulk RNA from unsorted whole blood that was sequenced, and the chains were unpaired.

The protocol attached unique molecular identifiers to individual cDNA molecules. MiXCR was run by TCRdb on the 5' RACE reads, yielding one entry per CDR3 protein. Of 15,000 to 20,000 distinct CDR3 sequences in the sample, over 5.5% are singletons; the top ten hold approximately 7%. The specimen comprised whole blood, sampled at baseline. The receptor comes from an adult who was a healthcare worker with PCR-confirmed SARS-CoV-2 infection or an uninfected control (not recorded which). The gene calls are TRBV6-4 and TRBJ1-2; D unresolved. The CDR3 coding sequence is TGTGCCAGCAGTGACTCGAGGGCAGTAAGCAACTATGGCTACACCTTC. Translation gives CASSDSRAVSNYGYTF.